Listed below are T cell receptor beta chains from one sample, sequenced in a study of regulatory T cells in long-lasting Graves disease. From the multiplex PCR reads, TCRdb called clonotypes with MiXCR, one entry per CDR3 protein. Found here are roughly 500,000 distinct CDR3 sequences, 12% of them singletons; the top ten hold roughly 8.9%. These data are also associated with another study on T cells in Graves' hyperthyroidism and ophthalmopathy.

Material: peripheral blood mononuclear cells (PBMCs), obtained at new diagnosis, from a patient treated with antithyroid drugs. The source of these receptors is a woman between 25 and 40 years old with Graves disease. The CDR3 runs from the conserved cysteine through the conserved F or W. Fields, in order: CDR3 DNA, CDR3 protein, clone size, V gene, J gene, D gene. A D gene is named only where the DNA matches it firmly. A clone size is listed for some rows: how often the clone was seen (once, few, many), or a class if it is expanded.

TGTGCCAGCAGCTTTTGGCGGGAGGGAGAGACCCAGTACTTC	CASSFWREGETQYF	NA	TRBV11-2	TRBJ2-5	TRBD2
TGTGCCAGCAGCCAAGCGGCAAAGCTTCTATATGAGGAGTTCTTC	CASSQAAKLLYEEFF	few	TRBV11-2	TRBJ2-1	NA
TGTGCCAGCAGCTTAGGCCAGGGCGTTAGCTCCTACAATGAGCAGTTCTTC	CASSLGQGVSSYNEQFF	many	TRBV7-6	TRBJ2-1	NA
TGCGGTGCTAGAGATGGAGCGGGCTATGACACCGGGGAGCTGTTTTTT	CGARDGAGYDTGELFF	few	TRBV20-1	TRBJ2-2	NA
TGTGCCAGCAGCCCCCGTAGCGGGAGGGATACGCAGTATTTT	CASSPRSGRDTQYF	many	TRBV7-6	TRBJ2-3	TRBD2
TGTGCCAGCAGACCTAGCGGGAGTTGGGATACGCAGTATTTT	CASRPSGSWDTQYF	many	TRBV11-2	TRBJ2-3	TRBD2
TGTGCCAGCAGTTTCGGACAGGGGAGTATCGATGAGCAGTTCTTC	CASSFGQGSIDEQFF	NA	TRBV6-5	TRBJ2-1	TRBD1
TGTGCCAGCAGCTTAGCTCTATCCTCCGGGGAGCTGTTTTTT	CASSLALSSGELFF	many	TRBV11-2	TRBJ2-2	NA
TGTGCCAGCTCACGAACGGACGACAATGAGCAGTTCTTC	CASSRTDDNEQFF	NA	TRBV18	TRBJ2-1	NA
TGTGCCAGTAGTATAGATGCGGAAGATACGCAGTATTTT	CASSIDAEDTQYF	few	TRBV19	TRBJ2-3	NA
TGCAGTGCTCTTTCATCTAGCACAGATACGCAGTATTTT	CSALSSSTDTQYF	NA	TRBV20-1	TRBJ2-3	NA
TGCGCCAGCTATGGGGGCCCACACCAAAAACTGTTTTTT	CASYGGPHQKLFF	many	TRBV10-2	TRBJ1-4	NA
TGTGCCAGCAGTTTCCGACAGGGTATCTTGTATGGCTACACCTTC	CASSFRQGILYGYTF	NA	TRBV12-3/TRBV12-4	TRBJ1-2	TRBD1
TGTGCCAGCAGCTTTTCCGAGCGGGAGGGCCACTACGAGCAGTACTTC	CASSFSEREGHYEQYF	NA	TRBV7-9	TRBJ2-7	TRBD2
TGTGCCATCGGGGAAGGAGCGGAGACCCAGTACTTC	CAIGEGAETQYF	few	TRBV10-3	TRBJ2-5	NA
TGTGCCAGCAGTTTAGGCTGGCGTCCTGACACCGGGGAGCTGTTTTTT	CASSLGWRPDTGELFF	many	TRBV27	TRBJ2-2	NA
TGTGCCAGCAGCCAAGTCAGCTTTATGGGCACCGAAGCTTTCTTT	CASSQVSFMGTEAFF	many	TRBV3-1	TRBJ1-1	NA
TGCAGTGCTAGCGATCGGGAGGACTGGACGGAGACCCAGTACTTC	CSASDREDWTETQYF	many	TRBV20-1	TRBJ2-5	TRBD2
TGTGCCAGCAGGGGGAGGGGGGTAGGCTACACCTTC	CASRGRGVGYTF	NA	TRBV6-1	TRBJ1-2	NA
TGTGCCAGTAGTATAGTGGGGGGAGGCAATCAGCCCCAGCATTTT	CASSIVGGGNQPQHF	many	TRBV19	TRBJ1-5	NA
TGTGCCAGCAGCGGAGGGCCCGTACCCCACAATGAGCAGTTCTTC	CASSGGPVPHNEQFF	many	TRBV27	TRBJ2-1	NA
TGTGCCAGCAGTACCTCAGGGTTCAAGGGGCAGTTCTTC	CASSTSGFKGQFF	few	TRBV5-6	TRBJ2-1	NA
TGCAGCGTTAACAGCGGGAGAGGGGAGCAGTACTTC	CSVNSGRGEQYF	NA	TRBV29-1	TRBJ2-7	TRBD2